Detailed here is one T cell receptor (beta chain). Antigen unknown. This sample is part of a study of human T cells and chemical hapten exposure. Study overall: The patients, most of them female, presented with alopecia areata, totalis or universalis.

The study, taken as a whole, reports: No change in TCRs above 1 in 1000 frequency was produced by DPC sensitization. There was alopecia in the donors, so their immune response may differ from that of healthy people.

The library gave individual cDNA molecules unique molecular identifiers. Via MiXCR, TCRdb re-called the RACE reads, giving one row per CDR3 protein. The sample lists 100,000 to 120,000 distinct CDR3 sequences; around 34% were seen once. Noted time point: patch test 3, about 24 weeks after DPC sensitization. The sample's treatment: therapeutic diphenylcyclopropenone sensitization with weekly scalp DPC. This clonotype was sampled from a man aged 35 to 55 with alopecia areata. Some clones in this sample may be carry-over from other donors' samples. The sample in question was whole blood, obtained in connection with sensitization to the hapten diphenylcyclopropenone (DPC).

The CDR3 here is CASSPPSTGTGGTEAFF. The DNA for the CDR3 is TGTGCCAGCTCACCTCCGTCTACTGGGACAGGGGGCACTGAAGCTTTCTTT. The rearrangement uses TRBV18 and TRBJ1-1; 11 bases line up with TRBD1. V shed 3 bases, J shed 4 bases, and the junction held 10 bases outside the gene matches. The CDR3 runs 17 residues. Germline loops: CDR1 KGHSH, CDR2 LQKENI.